The T cell receptor (beta chain) under discussion was sequenced for a study of OX40 agonist ivuxolimab in advanced cancers. At the level of the study: Treatment of patients was with ivuxolimab, an agonistic anti-OX40 (CD134) antibody. The eligibility criteria allowed prior anti-PD-1, anti-PD-L1 or anti-CTLA-4 therapy, and around 40% had some.

TCRdb keeps only in-frame clones here, not all; method: immunoSEQ multiplex PCR. This table holds approximately 91,000 clones, roughly 87% found once. Points from the study as a whole: The 0.1-3.0 mg/kg partial responders had among the lowest clonal expansion. Expanded peripheral T-cell antigen specificity went undetermined.

From germline, CDR1 is MNHEY and CDR2 SMNVEV (reference sequence). V shed 4 bases and J shed 1 base, with 19 bases lying between them. The CDR3 loop spans 17 amino acids. Comments on this clone: Its target is unknown.

The rearrangement joins TRBV27 to TRBJ1-1, with a possible D match to TRBD1 (6 bases). Here the sequenced sample was CD4+ or CD8+ T cells sorted from blood, taken in a trial of the OX40 agonist ivuxolimab. The sequence derives from an adult with an advanced solid tumor such as melanoma, head and neck, liver or kidney cancer. CDR3 protein: CASSYKSGAIGNTEAFF. CDR3 nucleotides: TGTGCCAGCAGTTATAAGTCAGGGGCTATAGGGAACACTGAAGCTTTCTTT.